This TCR beta chain was captured in a study of lymphopenia after photon versus proton radiotherapy. Whole-study results and caveats: Authors raise, but do not show, better survival with proton therapy. After lymphocyte nadir, photon-treated repertoires showed oligoclonal expansion, especially CD8+ Temra. Relative stability marked proton patients; photon patients lost diversity and naive cells. Larger post-nadir TCR diversity loss correlated inversely with survival in deceased patients.

With 3 bases removed from V and 5 bases from J, the gap between germline ends came to 12 bases. The CDR3 contains 13 residues. Germline CDR1 reads SGHRS; CDR2 reads YFSETQ. Data came from immunoSEQ multiplex PCR; TCRdb stores just in-frame clones and leaves some out. The sample contains roughly 57,000 clones, approximately 82% of which appear only once. On this clone: Antigen specificity is unknown.

This receptor was obtained from a man aged 45-65 years with gastric cancer. This material consisted of peripheral blood, taken from a patient treated with photon-based radiotherapy. This chain uses TRBV5-1 with TRBJ2-7; D remains ambiguous. The CDR3 spells CASSSIRADEQYF. DNA of the CDR3: TGCGCCAGCAGCTCAATAAGGGCCGACGAGCAGTACTTC.